This record covers a single T cell receptor (beta chain). Its antigen is unidentified. In the authors' workflow: There were no quality scores in the junction-only immunoSEQ sequences, so filtering differed. Clones were read by immunoSEQ multiplex PCR, and TCRdb kept only the in-frame ones, dropping some. Clonal size and the V and J genes are those of that table, whereas D and trimming came from the DNA. Among some 1,600,000 clones listed, 95% to 99% were seen once. Donors comprised healthy HIV-negative adults lacking recent acute infections or vaccinations. These data belong to a study of shared clonotypes between healthy human individuals. Study results and limitations: Non-shared clonotypes had lower generation probabilities than those shared by all four donors.

What was sequenced was naive CD4+ T cells sorted from blood. Subset indicated: CD45RA+ positively selected. The TCR sequence derives from a man younger than 40 in good health.

The CDR3, as DNA: TGTGCCAGCAGTTTTCTGGCGGGCAGGGGGCCGCTCGGGGCCAACGTCCTGACTTTC. Protein: CASSFLAGRGPLGANVLTF. V gene TRBV27 combines with J gene TRBJ2-6, with 8 bases fitting TRBD1. The CDR3 is 19 amino acids. Germline V gene data show CDR1 as MNHEY and CDR2 as SMNVEV (reference sequence). After removal of 3 bases from V and 4 bases from J, the junction contained 14 bases not matched to a gene. The variable domain in full, with the rest retrieved from reference TRBV27 and TRBJ2-6, is EAQVTQNPRYLITVTGKKLTVTCSQNMNHEYMSWYRQDPGLGLRQIYYSMNVEVTDKGDVPEGYKVSRKEKRNFPLILESPSPNQTSLYFCASSFLAGRGPLGANVLTFGAGSRLTVL.